The 5 T cell receptor beta chains below were found in one sample sequenced in a study of T-cell memory formation after mild COVID-19 (dated by TCRdb to the early 2020s). The method behind the library was 5' RACE. Sequenced using an Illumina NovaSeq 6000. TCRdb handled the public reads itself, with Q25 trimming in fastp and clone calling in MiXCR, and kept productive beta chains. Every CDR3 protein is listed once, alongside the most common genes and DNA of its rows. The sample records about half a million distinct CDR3 sequences, roughly 20% of which are singletons. Together, the top ten hold approximately 13% of the sample. What was sequenced was PBMCs or a T cell subset sorted from them (not recorded which). Receptor source: an adult woman who had mild COVID-19 (a few samples of this study predate the infection). The sample titles of this study are shuffled in the database, so cell type and time point are left out; the donor was told from shared clones.

CDR3: CSVDAAGYNEQFF. CDR3 bases: TGCAGCGTTGATGCGGCAGGATACAATGAGCAGTTCTTC. The chain has TRBV29-1 and TRBJ2-1; no definite D call. Germline loops: CDR1 SQVTM, CDR2 ANQGSEA. Trimming cost V 3 bases and J 4 bases, with 10 bases left between them. The length of the CDR3 is 13 residues.

This chain connects TRBV7-2 to TRBJ2-2, with 7 nucleotides matching TRBD2. The CDR3 loop spans 16 amino acids. V lost 1 base and J lost 6; bases outside the gene matches: 8. Germline V gene data show CDR1 as SGHTA and CDR2 as FQGNSA. CDR3 protein: CASSLDAGTTAGELFF. In DNA form, the CDR3 reads TGTGCCAGCAGCTTAGATGCTGGGACTACAGCCGGGGAGCTGTTTTTT.

This clonotype has a handful of counts. The chain carries TRBV7-6 and TRBJ2-7, with unresolved D. V was shortened by 4 bases and J by 3 bases, with 10 bases between the two germline ends. Germline lookup yields CDR1 SGHVS and CDR2 FNYEAQ. This CDR3 is built from 13 residues. The CDR3 bases are TGTGCCAGCAGCTCCCTGGAATACTACGAGCAGTACTTC. This encodes CASSSLEYYEQYF.

The chain carries TRBV5-1 and TRBJ1-1, with TRBD1 matching over 7 bases. The junction had 4 bases not matched to a gene; V was cut back by 3 bases and J by 11 bases. This CDR3 is built from 11 residues. Per the germline V gene, CDR1 is SGHRS and CDR2 is YFSETQ. CDR3 DNA: TGCGCCAGCAGCTCGGGGACAGTGGCTTTCTTT. This encodes CASSSGTVAFF. Looking up the rest from reference TRBV5-1 and TRBJ1-1 gives the full variable domain: KAGVTQTPRYLIKTRGQQVTLSCSPISGHRSVSWYQQTPGQGLQFLFEYFSETQRNKGNFPGRFSGRQFSNSRSEMNVSTLELGDSALYLCASSSGTVAFFGQGTRLTVV.

There are many counts of this clonotype. This sequence joins TRBV20-1 and TRBJ2-7, with TRBD2 as a possible D gene (6 bases). Deletions cut 5 bases from V and 0 bases from J, with 11 bases between. The CDR3 spans 13 residues. CDR1 is DFQATT and CDR2 is SNEGSKA in the germline V gene (reference sequence). The CDR3 region is CSAAVGGSYEQYF. CDR3 DNA sequence: TGCAGTGCTGCCGTGGGGGGCTCCTACGAGCAGTACTTC.